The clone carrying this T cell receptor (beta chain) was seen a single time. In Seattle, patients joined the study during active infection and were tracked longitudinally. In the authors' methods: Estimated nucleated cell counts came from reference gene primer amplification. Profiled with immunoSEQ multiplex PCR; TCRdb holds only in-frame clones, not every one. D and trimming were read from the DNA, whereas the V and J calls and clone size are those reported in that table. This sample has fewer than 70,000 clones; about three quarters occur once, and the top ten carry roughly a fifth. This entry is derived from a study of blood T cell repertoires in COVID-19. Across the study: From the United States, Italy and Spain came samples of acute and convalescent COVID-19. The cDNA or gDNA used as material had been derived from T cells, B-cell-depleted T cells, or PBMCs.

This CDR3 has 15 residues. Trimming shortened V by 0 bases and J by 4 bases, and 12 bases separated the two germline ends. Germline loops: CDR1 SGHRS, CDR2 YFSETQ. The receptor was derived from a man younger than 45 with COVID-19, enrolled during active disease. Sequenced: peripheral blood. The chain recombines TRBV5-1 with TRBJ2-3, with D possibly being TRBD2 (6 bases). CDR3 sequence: CASSLAPTRSDTQYF. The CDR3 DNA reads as TGCGCCAGCAGCTTGGCCCCGACTAGATCAGATACGCAGTATTTT.